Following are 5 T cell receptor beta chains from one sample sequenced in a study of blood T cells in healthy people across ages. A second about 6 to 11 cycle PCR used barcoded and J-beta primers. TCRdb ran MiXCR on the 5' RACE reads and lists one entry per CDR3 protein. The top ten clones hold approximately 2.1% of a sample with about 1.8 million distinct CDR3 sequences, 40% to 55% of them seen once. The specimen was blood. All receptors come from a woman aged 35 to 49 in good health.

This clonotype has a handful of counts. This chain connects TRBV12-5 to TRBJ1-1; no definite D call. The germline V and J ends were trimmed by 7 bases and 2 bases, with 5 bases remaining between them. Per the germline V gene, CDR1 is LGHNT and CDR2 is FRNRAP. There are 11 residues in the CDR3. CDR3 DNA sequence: TGTGCTAGTGCCCTTAACACTGAAGCTTTCTTT. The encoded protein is CASALNTEAFF. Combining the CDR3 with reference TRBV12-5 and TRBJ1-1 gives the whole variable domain DARVTQTPRHKVTEMGQEVTMRCQPILGHNTVFWYRQTMMQGLELLAYFRNRAPLDDSGMPKDRFSAEMPDATLATLKIQPSEPRDSAVYFCASALNTEAFFGQGTRLTVV.

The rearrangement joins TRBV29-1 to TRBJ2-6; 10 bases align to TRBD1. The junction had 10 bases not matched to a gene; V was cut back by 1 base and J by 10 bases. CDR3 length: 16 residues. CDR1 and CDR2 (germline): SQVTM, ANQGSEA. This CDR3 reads CSVEGAGQGGRNVLTF. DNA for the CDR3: TGCAGCGTTGAAGGGGCAGGACAGGGGGGTAGGAACGTCCTGACTTTC.

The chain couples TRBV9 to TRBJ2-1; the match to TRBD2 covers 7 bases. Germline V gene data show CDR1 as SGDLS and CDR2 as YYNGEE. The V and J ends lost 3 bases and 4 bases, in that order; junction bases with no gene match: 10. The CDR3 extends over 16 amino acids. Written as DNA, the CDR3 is TGTGCCAGCAGCGCCGGTGGGGGGGGTGCTTACAATGAGCAGTTCTTC. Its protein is CASSAGGGGAYNEQFF.

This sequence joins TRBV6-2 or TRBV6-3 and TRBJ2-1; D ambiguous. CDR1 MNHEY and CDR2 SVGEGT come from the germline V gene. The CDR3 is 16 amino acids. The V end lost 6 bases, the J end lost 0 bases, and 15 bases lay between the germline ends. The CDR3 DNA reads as TGTGCCAGCAGCCGCCCACTTGAAAGCTCCTACAATGAGCAGTTCTTC. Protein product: CASSRPLESSYNEQFF.

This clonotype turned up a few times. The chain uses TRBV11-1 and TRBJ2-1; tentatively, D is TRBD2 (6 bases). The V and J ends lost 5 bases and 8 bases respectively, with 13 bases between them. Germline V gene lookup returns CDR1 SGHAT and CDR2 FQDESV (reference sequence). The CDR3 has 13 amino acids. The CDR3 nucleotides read TGTGCCAGCAGCGAGTGGTCGGGAGATGAGCAGTTCTTC. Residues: CASSEWSGDEQFF.